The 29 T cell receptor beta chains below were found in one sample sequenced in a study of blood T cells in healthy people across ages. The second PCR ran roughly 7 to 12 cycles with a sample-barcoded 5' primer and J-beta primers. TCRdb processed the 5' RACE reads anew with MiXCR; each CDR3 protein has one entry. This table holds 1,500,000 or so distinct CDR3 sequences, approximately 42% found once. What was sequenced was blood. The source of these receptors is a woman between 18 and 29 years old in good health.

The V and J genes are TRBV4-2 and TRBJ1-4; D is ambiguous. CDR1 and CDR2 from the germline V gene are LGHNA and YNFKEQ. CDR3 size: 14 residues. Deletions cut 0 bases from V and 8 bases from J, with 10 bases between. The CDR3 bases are TGTGCCAGCAGCCAAGATTTGGTTGGGGAAAAACTGTTTTTT. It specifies CASSQDLVGEKLFF.

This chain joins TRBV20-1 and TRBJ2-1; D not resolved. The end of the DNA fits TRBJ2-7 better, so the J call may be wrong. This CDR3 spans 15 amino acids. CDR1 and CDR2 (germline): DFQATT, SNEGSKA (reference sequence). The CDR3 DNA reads TGCAGTGCTAGACCGTTGGGCAGCTCCTACAATGAGCAGTACTTC. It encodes CSARPLGSSYNEQYF.

As DNA, the CDR3 is TGCAGTGCTAGAGATGCGCTGAGGGTCGATGAGCAGTTCTTC. It specifies CSARDALRVDEQFF. The chain is built from TRBV20-1 and TRBJ2-1, with D possibly TRBD2 on 5 matching bases. V lost 0 bases, J lost 8 bases, and 14 bases lay in between. This CDR3 has 14 residues. From germline, CDR1 is DFQATT and CDR2 SNEGSKA (reference sequence).

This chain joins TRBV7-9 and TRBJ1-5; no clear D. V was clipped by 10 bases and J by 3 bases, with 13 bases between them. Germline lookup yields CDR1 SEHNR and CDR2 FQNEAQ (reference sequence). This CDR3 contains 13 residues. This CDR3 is CATTGEVNQPQHF. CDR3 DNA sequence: TGTGCCACCACTGGGGAGGTCAATCAGCCCCAGCATTTT.

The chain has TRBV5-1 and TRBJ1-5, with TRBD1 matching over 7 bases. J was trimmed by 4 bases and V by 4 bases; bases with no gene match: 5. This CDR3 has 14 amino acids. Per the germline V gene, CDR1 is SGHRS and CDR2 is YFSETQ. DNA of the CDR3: TGCGCCAGCAGCGCCCAGGGGGGTAATCAGCCCCAGCATTTT. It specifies CASSAQGGNQPQHF.

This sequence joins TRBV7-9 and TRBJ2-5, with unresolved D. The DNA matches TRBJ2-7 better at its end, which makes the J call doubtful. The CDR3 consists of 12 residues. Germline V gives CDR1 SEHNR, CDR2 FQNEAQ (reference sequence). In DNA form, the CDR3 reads TGTGCCAGCAGTTCCGAGTTCTACGAGCAGTACTTC. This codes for CASSSEFYEQYF.

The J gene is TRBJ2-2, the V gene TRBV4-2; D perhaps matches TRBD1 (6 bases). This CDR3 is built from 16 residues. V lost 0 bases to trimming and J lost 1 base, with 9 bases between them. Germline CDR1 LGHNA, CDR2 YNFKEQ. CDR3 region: CASSQETRGNTGELFF. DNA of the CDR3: TGTGCCAGCAGCCAAGAGACCAGGGGGAACACCGGGGAGCTGTTTTTT.

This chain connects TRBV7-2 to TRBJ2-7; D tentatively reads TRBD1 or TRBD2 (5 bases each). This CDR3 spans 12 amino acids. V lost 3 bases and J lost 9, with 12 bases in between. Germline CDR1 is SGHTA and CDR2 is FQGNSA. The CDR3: CASSLRGMGQYF. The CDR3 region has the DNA TGTGCCAGCAGCTTGAGGGGTATGGGGCAGTACTTC. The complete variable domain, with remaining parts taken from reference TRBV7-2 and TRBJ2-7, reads GAGVSQSPSNKVTEKGKDVELRCDPISGHTALYWYRQSLGQGLEFLIYFQGNSAPDKSGLPSDRFSAERTGGSVSTLTIQRTQQEDSAVYLCASSLRGMGQYFGPGTRLTVT.

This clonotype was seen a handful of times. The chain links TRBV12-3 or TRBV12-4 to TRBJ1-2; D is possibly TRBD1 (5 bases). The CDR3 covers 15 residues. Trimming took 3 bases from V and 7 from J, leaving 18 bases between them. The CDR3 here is CASSFPGTLRGGYTF. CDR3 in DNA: TGTGCCAGCAGTTTCCCTGGGACTTTACGGGGTGGCTACACCTTC.

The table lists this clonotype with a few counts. CDR3 sequence: CASSFRDSTKNIQYF. The CDR3 bases are TGTGCCAGCAGCTTTCGGGACTCCACAAAAAACATTCAGTACTTC. V usage is TRBV7-2 and J usage is TRBJ2-4; D possibly corresponds to TRBD2 (6 bases). The CDR3 runs to 15 residues. CDR1 is SGHTA, CDR2 FQGNSA, per germline. V was pared by 3 bases and J by 4 bases, with 13 bases between.

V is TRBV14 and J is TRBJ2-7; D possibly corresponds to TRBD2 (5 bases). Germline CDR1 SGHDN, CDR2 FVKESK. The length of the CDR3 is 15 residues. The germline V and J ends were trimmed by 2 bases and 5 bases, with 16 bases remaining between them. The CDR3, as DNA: TGTGCCAGCAGCCAACGGACTTCCCTAGTGGACGAGCAGTACTTC. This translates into CASSQRTSLVDEQYF.

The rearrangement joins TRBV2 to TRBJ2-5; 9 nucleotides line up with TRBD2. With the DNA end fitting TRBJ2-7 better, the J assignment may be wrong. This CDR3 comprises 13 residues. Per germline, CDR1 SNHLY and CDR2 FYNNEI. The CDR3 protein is CANSGSESHEQYF. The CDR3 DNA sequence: TGTGCCAATAGCGGGAGCGAGTCCCACGAGCAGTACTTC.

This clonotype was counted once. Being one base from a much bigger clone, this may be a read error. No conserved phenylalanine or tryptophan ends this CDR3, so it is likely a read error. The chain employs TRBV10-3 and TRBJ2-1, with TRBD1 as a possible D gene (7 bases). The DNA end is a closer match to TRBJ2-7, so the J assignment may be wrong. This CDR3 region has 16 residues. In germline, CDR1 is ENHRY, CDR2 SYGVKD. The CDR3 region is CAISEAGQPPFNEQYL. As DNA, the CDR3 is TGTGCCATCAGTGAGGCGGGACAGCCTCCCTTTAATGAGCAGTACCTC.

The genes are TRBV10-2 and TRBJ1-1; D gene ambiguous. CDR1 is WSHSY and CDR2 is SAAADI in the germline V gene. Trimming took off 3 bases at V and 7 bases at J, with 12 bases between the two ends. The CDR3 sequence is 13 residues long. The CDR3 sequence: CASSDLQRGEAFF. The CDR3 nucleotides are TGCGCCAGCAGTGATTTACAACGGGGTGAAGCTTTCTTT.

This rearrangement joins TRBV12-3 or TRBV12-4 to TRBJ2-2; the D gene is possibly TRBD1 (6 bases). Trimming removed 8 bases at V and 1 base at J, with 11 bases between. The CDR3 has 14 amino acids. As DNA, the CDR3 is TGTGCCAGCGGTGCGACAGGGAACACCGGGGAGCTGTTTTTT. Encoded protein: CASGATGNTGELFF.

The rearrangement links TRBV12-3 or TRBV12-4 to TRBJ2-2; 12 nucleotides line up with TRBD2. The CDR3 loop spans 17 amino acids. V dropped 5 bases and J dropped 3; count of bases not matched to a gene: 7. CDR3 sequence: CASSGMTSGSDTGELFF. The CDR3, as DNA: TGTGCCAGCAGTGGAATGACTAGCGGGAGTGACACCGGGGAGCTGTTTTTT.

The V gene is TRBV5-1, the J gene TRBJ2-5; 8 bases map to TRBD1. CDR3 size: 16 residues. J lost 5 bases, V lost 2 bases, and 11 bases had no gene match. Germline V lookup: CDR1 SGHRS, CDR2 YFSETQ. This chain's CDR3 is CASSFALAGGGETQYF. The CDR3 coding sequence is TGCGCCAGCAGCTTTGCCCTGGCAGGGGGCGGTGAGACCCAGTACTTC.

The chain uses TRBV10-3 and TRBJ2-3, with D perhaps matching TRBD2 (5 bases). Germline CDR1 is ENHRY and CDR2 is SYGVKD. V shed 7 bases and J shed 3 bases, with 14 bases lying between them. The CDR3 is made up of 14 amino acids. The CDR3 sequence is CAITPERLTDTQYF. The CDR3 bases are TGTGCCATCACCCCCGAGCGGTTGACAGATACGCAGTATTTT.

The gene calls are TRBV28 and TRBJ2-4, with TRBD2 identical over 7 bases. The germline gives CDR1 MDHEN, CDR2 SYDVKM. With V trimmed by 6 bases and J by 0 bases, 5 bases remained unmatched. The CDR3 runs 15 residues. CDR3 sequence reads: CASSTLARAKNIQYF. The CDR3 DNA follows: TGTGCCAGCAGCACACTAGCGCGAGCCAAAAACATTCAGTACTTC.

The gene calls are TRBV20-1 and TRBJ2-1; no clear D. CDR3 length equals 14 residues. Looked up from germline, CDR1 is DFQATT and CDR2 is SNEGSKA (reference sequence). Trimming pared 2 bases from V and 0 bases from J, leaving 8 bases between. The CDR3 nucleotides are TGCAGTGCTAGATGGTGGCGCTCCTACAATGAGCAGTTCTTC. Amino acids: CSARWWRSYNEQFF.

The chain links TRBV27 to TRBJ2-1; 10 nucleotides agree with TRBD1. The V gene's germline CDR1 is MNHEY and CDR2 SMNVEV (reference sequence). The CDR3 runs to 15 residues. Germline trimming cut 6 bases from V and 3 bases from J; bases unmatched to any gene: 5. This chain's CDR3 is CASRNWDRGYNEQFF. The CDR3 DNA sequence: TGTGCCAGCAGAAATTGGGACAGGGGCTACAATGAGCAGTTCTTC.

CDR3 DNA: TGTGCCAGCAGTTTTAGAAATAATTCACCCCTCCACTTT. It specifies CASSFRNNSPLHF. This sequence joins TRBV28 and TRBJ1-6; D is unresolved. In germline, CDR1 is MDHEN, CDR2 SYDVKM. Between the trimmed V and J ends, which lost 3 bases and 5 bases, there was a span of 5 bases. CDR3 length equals 13 residues.

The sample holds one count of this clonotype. The CDR3 DNA follows: TGTGCCAGCTCACCGTCCAGGGACAGTATCGAGCAGTACTTC. Translation gives CASSPSRDSIEQYF. This chain joins TRBV18 and TRBJ2-5; TRBD1 matches 7 bases. The J call may not be correct, given that the DNA end is closer to TRBJ2-7. The CDR3 totals 14 residues. Germline CDR1 KGHSH, CDR2 LQKENI.

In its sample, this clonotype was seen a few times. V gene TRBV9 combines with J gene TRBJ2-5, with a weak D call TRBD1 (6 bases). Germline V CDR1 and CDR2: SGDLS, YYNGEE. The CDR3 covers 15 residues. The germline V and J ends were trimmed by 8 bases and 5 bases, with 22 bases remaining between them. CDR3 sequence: CASVPQTGIEETQYF. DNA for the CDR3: TGTGCCAGTGTCCCCCAAACAGGGATCGAGGAGACCCAGTACTTC.

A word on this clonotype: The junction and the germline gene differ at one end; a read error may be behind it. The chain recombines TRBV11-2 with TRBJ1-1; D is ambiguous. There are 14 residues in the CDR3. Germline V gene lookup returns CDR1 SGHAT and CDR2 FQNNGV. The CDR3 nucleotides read TGTGCCAGCAGCTCGAGATACGTCGACACTGAAGTTTTCTTT. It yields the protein CASSSRYVDTEVFF.

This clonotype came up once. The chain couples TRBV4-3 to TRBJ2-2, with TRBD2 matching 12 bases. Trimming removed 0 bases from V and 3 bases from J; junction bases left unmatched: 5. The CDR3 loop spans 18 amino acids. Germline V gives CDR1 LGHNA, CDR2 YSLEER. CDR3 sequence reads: CASSQDGGLAGHTGELFF. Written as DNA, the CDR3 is TGCGCCAGCAGCCAAGATGGGGGACTAGCGGGCCACACCGGGGAGCTGTTTTTT.

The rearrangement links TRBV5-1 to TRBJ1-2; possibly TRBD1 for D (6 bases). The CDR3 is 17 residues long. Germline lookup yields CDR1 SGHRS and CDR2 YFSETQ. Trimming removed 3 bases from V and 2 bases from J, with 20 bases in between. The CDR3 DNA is TGCGCCAGCAGCTACTTCGAGAGACAGGTACCCAACTATGGCTACACCTTC. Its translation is CASSYFERQVPNYGYTF.

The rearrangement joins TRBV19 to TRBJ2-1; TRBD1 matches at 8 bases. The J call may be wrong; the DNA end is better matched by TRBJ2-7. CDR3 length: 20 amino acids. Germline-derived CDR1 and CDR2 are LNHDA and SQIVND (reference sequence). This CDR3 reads CASSIDRGGLRGQPYNEQYF. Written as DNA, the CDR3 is TGTGCCAGTAGTATAGATCGAGGGGGGCTCAGGGGGCAACCCTACAATGAGCAGTACTTC.

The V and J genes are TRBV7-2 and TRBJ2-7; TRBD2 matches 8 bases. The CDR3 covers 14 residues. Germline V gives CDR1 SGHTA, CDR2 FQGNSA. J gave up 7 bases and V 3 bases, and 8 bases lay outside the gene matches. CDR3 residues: CASSFTGGLNEQYF. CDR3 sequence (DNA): TGTGCCAGCAGCTTTACGGGGGGGCTCAATGAGCAGTACTTC.